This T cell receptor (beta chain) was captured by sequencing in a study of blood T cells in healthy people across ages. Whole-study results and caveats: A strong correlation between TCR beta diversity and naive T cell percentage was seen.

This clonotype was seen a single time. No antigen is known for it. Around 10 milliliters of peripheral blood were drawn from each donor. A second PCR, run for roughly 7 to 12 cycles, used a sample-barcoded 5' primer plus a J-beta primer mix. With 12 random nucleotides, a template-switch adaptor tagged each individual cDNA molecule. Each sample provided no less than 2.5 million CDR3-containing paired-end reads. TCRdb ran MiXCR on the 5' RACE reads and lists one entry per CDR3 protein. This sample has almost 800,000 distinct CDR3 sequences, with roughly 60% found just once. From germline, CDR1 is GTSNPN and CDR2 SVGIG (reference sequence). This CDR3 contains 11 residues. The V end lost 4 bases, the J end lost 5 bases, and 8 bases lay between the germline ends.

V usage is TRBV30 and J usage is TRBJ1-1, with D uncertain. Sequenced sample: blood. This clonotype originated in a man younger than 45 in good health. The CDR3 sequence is CAWIPRTEAFF. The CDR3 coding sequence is TGTGCCTGGATTCCCAGGACTGAAGCTTTCTTT.